These 14 T cell receptor beta chains share one sample of origin, sequenced in a study of naive and memory T cell subsets. The library had UMIs added by 3' ligation of an oligonucleotide to TCR cDNA. Ligated cDNA underwent four rounds of PCR with nested alpha and beta constant region primers and SP2. TCRdb called the 5' RACE reads again in MiXCR, with one record for every CDR3 protein. This table holds approximately 58,000 distinct CDR3 sequences, about 7.2% found once. The receptor set was obtained from a male donor in good health.

This clonotype was counted ten times or more. The chain combines TRBV19 with TRBJ2-1; the D call may be TRBD1 or TRBD2 (5 bases each). Trimming removed 10 bases from V and 5 bases from J, with 15 bases in between. Per germline, CDR1 LNHDA and CDR2 SQIVND (reference sequence). This CDR3 comprises 13 residues. The CDR3: CATATREHNEQFF. As DNA, the CDR3 is TGTGCCACTGCGACCAGGGAGCACAATGAGCAGTTCTTC.

In this sample, this clonotype turned up many times. This chain links TRBV29-1 with TRBJ2-2, with D possibly being TRBD1 (6 bases). The CDR3 has 12 amino acids. Looked up from germline, CDR1 is SQVTM and CDR2 is ANQGSEA. V lost 7 bases, J lost 5 bases, and 11 bases lay in between. The CDR3 loop reads CSGGGRTGELFF. The CDR3 region has the DNA TGCAGCGGAGGGGGTAGGACCGGGGAGCTGTTTTTT.

V usage is TRBV5-4 and J usage is TRBJ1-2, with unresolved D. Trimming pared 5 bases from V and 4 bases from J, leaving 15 bases between. Germline V CDR1 and CDR2: SGHNT, YYREEE (reference sequence). The CDR3 sequence is 14 residues long. The CDR3 DNA reads as TGTGCCAGCAGTATCGACGGGTTTGGCTATGGCTACACCTTC. Encoded protein: CASSIDGFGYGYTF.

This clonotype has at least ten counts. This chain links TRBV18 with TRBJ1-1, with D tentatively TRBD1 (6 bases). Germline V lookup: CDR1 KGHSH, CDR2 LQKENI. The V gene lost 5 bases and the J gene lost 2 bases, with 9 bases spanning the gap. The CDR3 totals 13 residues. CDR3 region: CASSRQENTEAFF. As DNA, the CDR3 is TGTGCCAGCTCAAGACAGGAAAACACTGAAGCTTTCTTT.

The sample holds a few counts of this clonotype. This chain connects TRBV28 to TRBJ2-3; TRBD2 is a possible D gene (5 bases). Germline V CDR1 and CDR2: MDHEN, SYDVKM. Trimming removed 3 bases at V and 2 bases at J, with 15 bases between. CDR3 length equals 16 residues. CDR3 sequence (DNA): TGTGCCAGCAGTTTCGAAGCGGAAAGTTACACAGATACGCAGTATTTT. Translating it yields CASSFEAESYTDTQYF.

This clonotype showed up many times. The chain is built from TRBV6-2 or TRBV6-3 and TRBJ2-5, with D possibly being TRBD2 (5 bases). With 8 bases removed from V and 3 bases from J, the gap between germline ends came to 10 bases. This CDR3 is 12 amino acids long. Germline V gene data show CDR1 as MNHEY and CDR2 as SVGEGT. In DNA form, the CDR3 reads TGTGCCAGCGGGGAGAGAGAAGAGACCCAGTACTTC. As protein: CASGEREETQYF.

This clonotype was recorded at least ten times. The chain carries TRBV20-1 and TRBJ2-1; possibly TRBD1 for D (6 bases). V gave up 5 bases and J gave up 2 bases, with 19 bases separating them. This CDR3 has 16 amino acids. Germline CDR1 is DFQATT and CDR2 is SNEGSKA (reference sequence). DNA for the CDR3: TGCAGTGCTCCAAACAGGGACCGGACTCCCTACAATGAGCAGTTCTTC. It translates to CSAPNRDRTPYNEQFF.

In this sample, this clonotype turned up a few times. The V and J genes are TRBV20-1 and TRBJ1-5, with 9 bases identical to TRBD1. Trimming took 0 bases from V and 7 from J; bases not matched to a gene: 16. CDR1 is DFQATT and CDR2 is SNEGSKA in the germline V gene (reference sequence). This CDR3 has 18 residues. As DNA, the CDR3 is TGCAGTGCTAGAGATCCGACTGGACTCACAGGGGGCCTACAGCCCCAGCATTTT. Protein product: CSARDPTGLTGGLQPQHF.

In this sample, this clonotype turned up a few times. The chain couples TRBV12-3 or TRBV12-4 to TRBJ2-5, with 10 bases fitting TRBD2. This CDR3 region has 17 residues. The V gene end was trimmed by 0 bases and the J gene end by 4 bases; junction bases not matched to a gene: 8. In DNA form, the CDR3 reads TGTGCCAGCAGTTTAGCAGGAAGCGGGGGGGCCCGAGAGACCCAGTACTTC. Its protein is CASSLAGSGGARETQYF.

The chain uses TRBV19 and TRBJ1-1; D ambiguous. Trimming cost V 1 base and J 1 base, with 7 bases left between them. Germline CDR1 is LNHDA and CDR2 is SQIVND (reference sequence). The CDR3 contains 14 residues. CDR3 DNA: TGTGCCAGTAGTATAGGGTCCTGGAACACTGAAGCTTTCTTT. This sequence encodes CASSIGSWNTEAFF.

V gene TRBV6-2 or TRBV6-3 combines with J gene TRBJ2-2; 9 bases line up with TRBD1. This CDR3 contains 15 residues. V lost 1 base to trimming and J lost 5 bases; unmatched junction nucleotides: 2. Germline CDR1 and CDR2: MNHEY and SVGEGT. The CDR3 region is CASSYWGQGTGELFF. Here the CDR3 DNA reads TGTGCCAGCAGTTACTGGGGACAGGGAACCGGGGAGCTGTTTTTT.

This clonotype was observed many times. The gene calls are TRBV20-1 and TRBJ2-5, with D possibly being TRBD1 or TRBD2 (6 bases each). CDR3 size: 18 residues. Germline assignment: CDR1 DFQATT and CDR2 SNEGSKA (reference sequence). Deletions cut 6 bases from V and 2 bases from J, with 28 bases between. In DNA form, the CDR3 reads TGCAGTGCCCAGCCAGCGCCGGGGGCTCGAAATACACAAGAGACCCAGTACTTC. This gives the protein CSAQPAPGARNTQETQYF.

The rearrangement joins TRBV6-4 to TRBJ2-1; the D is unclear. CDR1 is MRHNA and CDR2 is SNTAGT in the germline V gene. V was pared by 0 bases and J by 9 bases, with 9 bases between. The CDR3 length is 13 residues. The CDR3 protein is CASSDSGLGEQFF. CDR3 nucleotides: TGTGCCAGCAGTGACTCCGGCCTGGGTGAGCAGTTCTTC.

This clonotype appeared many times. The rearrangement uses TRBV12-3 or TRBV12-4 and TRBJ2-1; possibly TRBD2 for D (6 bases). The V gene lost 6 bases and the J gene lost 5 bases, with 17 bases spanning the gap. CDR3 length: 15 amino acids. Here the CDR3 DNA reads TGTGCCAGCAGCCGGGAGCTCCACACGCACAATGAGCAGTTCTTC. This encodes CASSRELHTHNEQFF.